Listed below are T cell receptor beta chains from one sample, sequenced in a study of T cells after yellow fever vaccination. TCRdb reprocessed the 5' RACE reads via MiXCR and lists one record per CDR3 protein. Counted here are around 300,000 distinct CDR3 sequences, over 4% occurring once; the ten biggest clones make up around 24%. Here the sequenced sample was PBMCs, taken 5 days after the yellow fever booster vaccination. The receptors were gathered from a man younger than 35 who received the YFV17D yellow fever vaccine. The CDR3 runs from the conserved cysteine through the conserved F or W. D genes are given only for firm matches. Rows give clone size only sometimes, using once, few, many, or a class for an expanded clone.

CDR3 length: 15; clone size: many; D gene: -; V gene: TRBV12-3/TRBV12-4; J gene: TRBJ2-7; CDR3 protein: CASSRDGRGEYEQYF; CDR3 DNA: TGTGCCAGCAGTCGGGATGGGCGGGGTGAGTACGAGCAGTACTTC
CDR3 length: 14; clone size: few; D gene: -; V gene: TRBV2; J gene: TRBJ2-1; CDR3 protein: CASSDLGMRSEQFF; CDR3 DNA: TGTGCCAGCAGTGACTTGGGTATGCGTTCTGAGCAGTTCTTC
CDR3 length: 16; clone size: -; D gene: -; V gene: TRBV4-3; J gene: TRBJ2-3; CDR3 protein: CASSHQGTRSTDTQYF; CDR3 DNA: TGCGCCAGCAGCCACCAAGGGACCAGGAGCACAGATACGCAGTATTTT
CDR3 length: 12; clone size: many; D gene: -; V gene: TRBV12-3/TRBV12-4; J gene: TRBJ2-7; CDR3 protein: CASSLGWGEQYF; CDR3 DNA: TGTGCCAGCAGCCTGGGGTGGGGAGAGCAGTACTTC
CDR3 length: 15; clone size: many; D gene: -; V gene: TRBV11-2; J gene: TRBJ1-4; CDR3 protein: CASSFQGRSNEKLFF; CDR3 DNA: TGTGCCAGCAGCTTTCAGGGGAGGTCGAATGAAAAACTGTTTTTT
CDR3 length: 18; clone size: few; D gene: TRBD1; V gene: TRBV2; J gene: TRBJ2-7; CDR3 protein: CASSAITIQGNFSYEQYF; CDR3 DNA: TGTGCCAGCAGTGCTATCACGATACAGGGGAATTTCTCTTACGAGCAGTACTTC
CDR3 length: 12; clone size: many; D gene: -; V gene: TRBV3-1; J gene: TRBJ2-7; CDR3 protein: CASSRGGGEQYF; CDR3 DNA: TGTGCCAGCAGCCGTGGTGGGGGCGAGCAGTACTTC
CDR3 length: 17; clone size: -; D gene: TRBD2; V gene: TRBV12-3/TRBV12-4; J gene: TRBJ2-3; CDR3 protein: CASSFWRGASSTDTQYF; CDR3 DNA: TGTGCCAGCAGTTTCTGGCGGGGGGCTTCTAGCACAGATACGCAGTATTTT
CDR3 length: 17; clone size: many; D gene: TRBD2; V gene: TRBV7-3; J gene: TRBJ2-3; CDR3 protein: CASSADPPLAGAHTQYF; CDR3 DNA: TGTGCCAGCAGCGCCGACCCTCCACTAGCGGGGGCTCATACGCAGTATTTT
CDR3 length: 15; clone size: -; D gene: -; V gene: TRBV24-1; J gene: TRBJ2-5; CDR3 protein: CATSDFSGGGETQYF; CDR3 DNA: TGTGCCACCAGTGATTTCTCGGGGGGCGGTGAGACCCAGTACTTC
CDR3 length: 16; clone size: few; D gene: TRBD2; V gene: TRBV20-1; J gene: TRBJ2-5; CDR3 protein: CSAHNSGGAFIQTQYF; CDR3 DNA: TGCAGTGCTCATAATAGCGGGGGGGCTTTCATCCAGACCCAGTACTTC
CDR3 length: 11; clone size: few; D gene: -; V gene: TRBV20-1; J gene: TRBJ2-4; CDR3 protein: CSAGDARAQYF; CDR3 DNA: TGCAGTGCTGGGGACGCAAGGGCCCAGTACTTC
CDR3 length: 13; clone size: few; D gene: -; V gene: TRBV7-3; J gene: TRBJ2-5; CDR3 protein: CASSGGAQETQYF; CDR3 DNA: TGTGCCAGCAGCGGAGGGGCTCAAGAGACCCAGTACTTC